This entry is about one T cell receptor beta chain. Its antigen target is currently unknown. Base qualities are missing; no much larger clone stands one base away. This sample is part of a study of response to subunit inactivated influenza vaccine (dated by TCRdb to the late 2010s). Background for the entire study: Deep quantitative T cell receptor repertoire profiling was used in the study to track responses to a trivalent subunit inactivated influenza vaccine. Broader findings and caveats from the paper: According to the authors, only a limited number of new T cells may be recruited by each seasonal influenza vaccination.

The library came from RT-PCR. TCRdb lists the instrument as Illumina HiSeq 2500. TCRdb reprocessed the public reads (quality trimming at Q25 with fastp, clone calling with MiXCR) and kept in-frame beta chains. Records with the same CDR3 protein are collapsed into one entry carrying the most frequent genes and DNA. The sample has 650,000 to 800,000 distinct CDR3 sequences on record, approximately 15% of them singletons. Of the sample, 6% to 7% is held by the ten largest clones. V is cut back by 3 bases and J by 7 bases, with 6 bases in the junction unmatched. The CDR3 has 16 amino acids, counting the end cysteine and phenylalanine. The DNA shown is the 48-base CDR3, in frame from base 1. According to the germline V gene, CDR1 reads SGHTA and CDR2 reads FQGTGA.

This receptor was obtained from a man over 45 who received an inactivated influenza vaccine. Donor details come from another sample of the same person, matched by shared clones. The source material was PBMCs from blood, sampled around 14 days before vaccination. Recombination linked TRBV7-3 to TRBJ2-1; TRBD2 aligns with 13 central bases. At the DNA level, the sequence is TGTGCCAGCAGCTTGGGTACTAGCGGGAGGGCGAATGAGCAGTTCTTC. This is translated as CASSLGTSGRANEQFF.